This TCR beta chain was sequenced in a study of identical twins (dated by TCRdb to about 2016). Broadly, across the study: TCR alpha and beta repertoires from monozygotic twins, unrelated adults of various ages and cord blood were deep-sequenced to test whether fetal clonotypes persist. To rule out contamination, the twin experiments were replicated at different times with different library preparation protocols. Broad study findings and their caveats: Fewer insertions were carried by abundant cord blood beta clonotypes, a similar but weaker trend appeared in young adult naive repertoires, and no such trend appeared in memory repertoires. Compared with coincidental sharing between unrelated individuals, out-of-frame TCR alpha sequences shared between twins showed an excess of sequences with low generation probability. Recombination models systematically underestimated out-of-frame TCR alpha sharing in monozygotic twins but agreed with sharing between unrelated individuals. Invariant T cells such as MAIT and iNKT could partly confound zero-insertion analyses, though diverse VJ usage argued against this for most clonotypes. Conclusions relied on cross-sectional statistical analysis, since the same donors could not be followed over many years. The excess sharing between twins in beta out-of-frame sequences was weaker because fewer shared sequences reduced the signal-to-noise ratio.

CDR1 MDHEN and CDR2 SYDVKM were looked up in the germline V gene. There are 14 amino acids in the CDR3, from cysteine to phenylalanine inclusive. Only the CDR3 DNA stays, 42 bases, in frame from base 1. Relative to germline, V is 7 bases shorter and J is 7 bases shorter, with 19 bases between their ends. Receptor libraries were prepared by 5' RACE. Sequencing took place on an Illumina HiSeq 2000. A universal primer binding site was added through template switching, and the final cDNA carried a unique molecular identifier so that TCR cDNA molecules could be counted accurately. Specific primers in the conserved constant-segment region were used to synthesize first-strand cDNA for TCR alpha and beta chains. To control for contamination, every cDNA library was double barcoded, receiving both a SMART-Mk sample barcode and Illumina barcodes. Two successive PCR steps introduced TruSeq adapter sequences along with Illumina sample barcodes. The Illumina HiSeq platform was used with custom primers to sequence TCR alpha and beta cDNA libraries. Under the source paper's analysis protocol: Unique molecular identifiers were extracted from raw reads with MiGEC, and CDR3 positions were determined with MiXCR. Recombination models were inferred per individual with the repgenHMM and IGoR tools using an EM algorithm. Shared clonotype analysis was performed with the tcR package in R, normalizing sharing by the product of cloneset sizes. To study raw recombination without the effects of thymic and clonal selection, out-of-frame nonproductive sequences were analyzed. TCRdb ran its own pipeline on the public reads, namely fastp trimming at Q25 and MiXCR clone calling, and kept in-frame beta chains. When rows share a CDR3 protein, they turn into one entry using the most common DNA and genes. TCRdb assigned the V and J calls; the authors' analysis was not used. For this sample the table gives roughly 230,000 distinct CDR3 sequences, of which around 8% were detected only once. The ten largest clones add up to less than 4% of the sample.

This clonotype was observed a handful of times. The antigen it recognizes is unknown. Qualities for individual bases were not recorded, and no much larger clone is one base off. Only healthy Caucasian donors were included. Three pairs of female monozygotic twins, all aged roughly 18 to 30 years, were included in the twin cohort. CD4+ and CD8+ T cell populations were isolated with positive isolation kits from Invitrogen. The sample also formed part of further work on yellow fever vaccine responses in identical twins. As the second study states: According to the authors, the vaccine-induced T cell response in identical twins seemed to be partly convergent and partly specific to each individual. Focusing on identical twins, the study followed the T cell clones that responded to the vaccine, and did so with precision.

The sequenced sample consisted of CD8+ T cells sorted from blood. The TCR sequence derives from a woman aged 18-29 years in good health. The chain is encoded by TRBV28 joined to TRBJ1-1, with the D gene uncertain. DNA sequence: TGTGCCAGCACACCCTTCCTTCAAGGGAATGAAGCTTTCTTT. Its protein is CASTPFLQGNEAFF.